This entry lists 31 T cell receptor beta chains sequenced from one sample in a study of chemoradiotherapy in HPV16-positive cancers. TCRdb's table, derived via immunoSEQ multiplex PCR, lists solely in-frame clones and lacks some. The sample has about 8,700 clones; less than 85% are singletons. The sample was collected from a patient who underwent chemoradiotherapy. The receptors shown here come from a human donor with HPV-associated anogenital cancer.

V and J are TRBV21-1 and TRBJ2-7; the table assigns TRBD1, which was not confirmed against the DNA. TRBV21-1 is labeled a pseudogene. The CDR3 is made up of 17 amino acids. In DNA, the CDR3 is TGTGCCAGCAGATTAAGGTACCTGGGGGCTTTGATGTGCGAGCAGTACTTC. It codes for CASRLRYLGALMCEQYF.

The J gene is TRBJ2-7, the V gene TRBV6-1, with D possibly matching TRBD1 (6 bases). The V and J ends lost 0 bases and 0 bases respectively, with 9 bases between them. CDR1 and CDR2 from the germline V gene are MNHNS and SASEGT. The CDR3 extends over 15 amino acids. CDR3 sequence: CASSEAQDSSYEQYF. In DNA form, the CDR3 reads TGTGCCAGCAGTGAAGCACAGGACAGCTCCTACGAGCAGTACTTC.

Note on this clone: Other DNA sequences of this sample code for an identical CDR3. V usage is TRBV5-6 and J usage is TRBJ2-1, with D maybe TRBD1 (6 bases). V gave up 7 bases and J gave up 3 bases, with 11 bases separating them. Germline-derived CDR1 and CDR2 are SGHDT and YYEEEE. The CDR3 consists of 13 residues. CDR3 coding DNA: TGTGCCAGCGAGGACAGACTCTACAATGAGCAGTTCTTC. Protein product: CASEDRLYNEQFF.

This clone was seen only a few times. V and J are TRBV28 and TRBJ1-5; D not certain. Deletions cut 6 bases from V and 0 bases from J, with 18 bases between. The CDR3 sequence is 17 residues long. The germline gives CDR1 MDHEN, CDR2 SYDVKM. CDR3 amino acids: CASRLPEGGVSNQPQHF. CDR3 DNA: TGTGCCAGCAGGCTGCCGGAGGGAGGTGTTAGCAATCAGCCCCAGCATTTT.

By share, this clone counts as large (0.1 to 1%). The DNA for the CDR3 is TGTGCCAGCAGTGAGGGACAGGAGAACACTGAAGCTTTCTTT. Translation gives CASSEGQENTEAFF. This rearrangement joins TRBV6-1 to TRBJ1-1, with TRBD1 identical over 8 bases. Trimming took 3 bases from V and 1 from J; bases not matched to a gene: 1. Germline V lookup: CDR1 MNHNS, CDR2 SASEGT. The CDR3 has 14 residues.

V gene TRBV30 combines with J gene TRBJ2-5, with D tentatively TRBD2 (6 bases). Germline loops: CDR1 GTSNPN, CDR2 SVGIG (reference sequence). This CDR3 contains 14 residues. V was cut by 2 bases and J by 2 bases, with 12 bases left in between. The CDR3 bases are TGTGCCTGGAGTACGTCTAGCGTTCAAGAGACCCAGTACTTC. Its translation is CAWSTSSVQETQYF.

V usage is TRBV14 and J usage is TRBJ2-7; D is possibly TRBD2 (6 bases). V lost 5 bases and J lost 5, with 16 bases in between. The CDR3 totals 14 residues. Germline loops: CDR1 SGHDN, CDR2 FVKESK. Written as DNA, the CDR3 is TGTGCCAGCAGCGAAGGGGTTCTAGCGAACGAGCAGTACTTC. This gives the protein CASSEGVLANEQYF.

This clone showed up just once. V usage is TRBV28 and J usage is TRBJ1-2, with a weak D call TRBD1 (6 bases). This CDR3 is 13 amino acids long. Germline V lookup: CDR1 MDHEN, CDR2 SYDVKM. V dropped 3 bases and J dropped 7 bases, with 12 bases sitting between them. The CDR3 sequence: CASSFTGRGGYTF. The DNA for the CDR3 is TGTGCCAGCAGTTTTACAGGGCGTGGTGGCTACACCTTC.

This clone was seen more than once but under ten times. No conserved phenylalanine or tryptophan ends this CDR3, so it is likely a read error. The DNA is omitted, as the CDR3 cannot be located on it reliably, and the CDR3 follows TCRdb's listing. The V and J genes are TRBV30 and TRBJ1-1; the D call TRBD1 from the table was never checked on the DNA. Germline loops: CDR1 GTSNPN, CDR2 SVGIG (reference sequence). Ends included, the CDR3 has 13 residues. CDR3 protein: CAWTLWATMPLKY.

DNA for the CDR3: TGTGCCAGCAGCTCCTCGGTTCAGCCGGACATTCAGTACTTC. As protein: CASSSSVQPDIQYF. The chain links TRBV7-9 to TRBJ2-4, with no clear D. Trimming shortened V by 4 bases and J by 8 bases, and 15 bases separated the two germline ends. CDR3 size: 14 residues. The germline V gene has CDR1 SEHNR and CDR2 FQNEAQ (reference sequence).

In this sample, this clone turned up once. V usage is TRBV19 and J usage is TRBJ1-5; the D is unclear. V was cut by 5 bases and J by 3 bases, with 14 bases left in between. The CDR3 covers 15 residues. Germline CDR1 and CDR2: LNHDA and SQIVND (reference sequence). The CDR3 DNA follows: TGTGCCAGTAGTGCAACCCGGGCCACCAATCAGCCCCAGCATTTT. Translating it yields CASSATRATNQPQHF. Based on the CDR3 plus reference TRBV19 and TRBJ1-5, the full variable domain is DGGITQSPKYLFRKEGQNVTLSCEQNLNHDAMYWYRQDPGQGLRLIYYSQIVNDFQKGDIAEGYSVSREKKESFPLTVTSAQKNPTAFYLCASSATRATNQPQHFGDGTRLSIL.

This chain connects TRBV14 to TRBJ2-1; D is ambiguous. The length of the CDR3 is 14 residues. V was trimmed by 1 base and J by 5 bases, leaving 9 bases between them. From germline, CDR1 is SGHDN and CDR2 FVKESK. The CDR3 is CASSQVQQNNEQFF. For the CDR3, the DNA is TGTGCCAGCAGCCAAGTTCAGCAGAACAATGAGCAGTTCTTC.

The chain combines TRBV28 with TRBJ1-5, with 9 bases fitting TRBD1. With 6 bases clipped from V and 6 bases from J, the junction kept 9 bases outside the gene matches. Per the germline V gene, CDR1 is MDHEN and CDR2 is SYDVKM. The CDR3 contains 15 residues. The CDR3 sequence: CASRNNRGPGQPQHF. For the CDR3, the DNA is TGTGCCAGCAGGAACAACAGGGGGCCGGGTCAGCCCCAGCATTTT.

The chain combines TRBV7-2 with TRBJ1-3; a possible D gene is TRBD1 (5 bases). Germline V gene sequence: CDR1 SGHTA, CDR2 FQGNSA. The germline V and J ends were trimmed by 5 bases and 1 base, with 9 bases remaining between them. The CDR3 has 14 amino acids. The CDR3 here is CASSLQVSGNTIYF. The CDR3 bases are TGTGCCAGCAGCCTACAGGTTTCTGGAAACACCATATATTTT.

The chain recombines TRBV28 with TRBJ2-6; the match to TRBD1 covers 9 bases. Per the germline V gene, CDR1 is MDHEN and CDR2 is SYDVKM. The J segment lost 0 bases and the V segment lost 8 bases, leaving 11 bases of the junction unmatched. The CDR3 runs to 18 residues. The CDR3 is CASGVLGQGNSGANVLTF. The CDR3, as DNA: TGTGCCAGCGGAGTCCTGGGACAGGGAAACTCTGGGGCCAACGTCCTGACTTTC. Full variable domain (missing parts from reference TRBV28 and TRBJ2-6): DVKVTQSSRYLVKRTGEKVFLECVQDMDHENMFWYRQDPGLGLRLIYFSYDVKMKEKGDIPEGYSVSREKKERFSLILESASTNQTSMYLCASGVLGQGNSGANVLTFGAGSRLTVL.

The chain is built from TRBV28 and TRBJ2-7, with TRBD1 identical over 8 bases. After removal of 6 bases from V and 3 bases from J, the junction contained 10 bases not matched to a gene. The V gene's germline CDR1 is MDHEN and CDR2 SYDVKM. This CDR3 has 15 residues. The CDR3 region has the DNA TGTGCCAGCAGCAGGCTACAGGGGGTAGACTACGAGCAGTACTTC. Translated, it gives CASSRLQGVDYEQYF.

J is TRBJ1-1 and V is TRBV6-1; weak D call: TRBD1 (5 bases). V dropped 6 bases and J dropped 2 bases, with 13 bases sitting between them. CDR1 and CDR2 (germline): MNHNS, SASEGT. The CDR3 totals 14 residues. The CDR3 bases are TGTGCCAGCAGGTCGCAGGGCCTAAACACTGAAGCTTTCTTT. Translated: CASRSQGLNTEAFF.

The chain couples TRBV11-2 to TRBJ1-5; D is uncertain. Germline V gene data show CDR1 as SGHAT and CDR2 as FQNNGV. The CDR3 runs to 14 residues. V was clipped by 0 bases and J by 2 bases, with 5 bases between them. CDR3 DNA: TGTGCCAGCAGCTTAGATCGCGGCAATCAGCCCCAGCATTTT. Its translation is CASSLDRGNQPQHF.

This chain joins TRBV7-9 and TRBJ2-5, with D maybe TRBD2 (6 bases). V was pared by 1 base and J by 2 bases, with 8 bases between. Germline V lookup: CDR1 SEHNR, CDR2 FQNEAQ (reference sequence). The CDR3 has 14 amino acids. The CDR3 sequence: CASSLETRQETQYF. The DNA of the CDR3 is TGTGCCAGCAGCTTAGAGACTAGACAAGAGACCCAGTACTTC.

This chain connects TRBV5-5 to TRBJ2-3; D is perhaps TRBD2 (5 bases). The V and J ends lost 0 bases and 1 base respectively, with 6 bases between them. Germline assignment: CDR1 SGHKS and CDR2 YYEKEE (reference sequence). This CDR3 comprises 14 residues. This CDR3 reads CASSLAGGTDTQYF. The CDR3 DNA is TGTGCCAGCAGCTTGGCCGGGGGCACAGATACGCAGTATTTT.

J is TRBJ1-5 and V is TRBV28; no definite D call. Trimming left V 2 bases short and J 6 bases short, with 14 bases between. Looked up from germline, CDR1 is MDHEN and CDR2 is SYDVKM. This CDR3 contains 15 residues. The CDR3 region has the DNA TGTGCCAGCAGTTTAGGTTGGGGTAAGAGTCAGCCCCAGCATTTT. Translated, it gives CASSLGWGKSQPQHF.

In its sample, this clone was seen a few times. The rearrangement links TRBV5-6 to TRBJ1-2; D is uncertain. The CDR3 covers 12 residues. V gave up 4 bases and J gave up 3 bases, with 7 bases separating them. CDR1 and CDR2 (germline): SGHDT, YYEEEE. DNA of the CDR3: TGTGCCAGCAGCGTCCGGGACTATGGCTACACCTTC. This encodes CASSVRDYGYTF.

The chain uses TRBV7-8 and TRBJ2-5; D may be TRBD2 (6 bases). Germline V gene lookup returns CDR1 SGHVS and CDR2 FQNEAQ. The CDR3 sequence is 15 residues long. Trimming cost V 4 bases and J 2 bases, with 14 bases left between them. CDR3 residues: CASSSGTGKQETQYF. The CDR3 region has the DNA TGTGCCAGCAGCTCCGGGACTGGCAAACAAGAGACCCAGTACTTC.

The CDR3 coding sequence is TGTGCCAGCAGCTTAACCGGGACAGTATGGAATGAGCAGTTCTTC. Translating it yields CASSLTGTVWNEQFF. V gene TRBV5-8 combines with J gene TRBJ2-1; TRBD1 matches 7 bases. The CDR3 spans 15 residues. Looked up from germline, CDR1 is SGHTS and CDR2 is YDEGEE. V lost 2 bases, J lost 7 bases, and 9 bases stayed unmatched. Filled out from reference TRBV5-8 and TRBJ2-1, the complete variable domain reads EAGVTQSPTHLIKTRGQQATLRCSPISGHTSVYWYQQALGLGLQFLLWYDEGEERNRGNFPPRFSGRQFPNYSSELNVNALELEDSALYLCASSLTGTVWNEQFFGPGTRLTVL.

The V call is TRBV9, the J call TRBJ2-7; 8 bases are a match to TRBD1. The CDR3 runs to 14 residues. With 3 bases clipped from V and 6 bases from J, the junction kept 8 bases outside the gene matches. CDR1 is SGDLS, CDR2 YYNGEE, per germline. DNA of the CDR3: TGTGCCAGCAGCGGGACAGGGAACGTAGGCGAGCAGTACTTC. Its translation: CASSGTGNVGEQYF.

The rearrangement uses TRBV10-3 and TRBJ1-1; TRBD1 is a possible D gene (5 bases). The V end was cut by 1 base, the J end by 0 bases, with 12 bases between. This CDR3 contains 16 residues. Germline V gene data show CDR1 as ENHRY and CDR2 as SYGVKD. CDR3 nucleotide sequence: TGTGCCATCAGTGAGTTTGACAGCGTTGTGAACACTGAAGCTTTCTTT. Translated: CAISEFDSVVNTEAFF.

CDR3 residues: CASSPTPRDRGRNEQYF. DNA for the CDR3: TGTGCCAGCAGCCCAACACCCCGGGACAGGGGGCGGAACGAGCAGTACTTC. The V call is TRBV5-6, the J call TRBJ2-7; 12 positions match TRBD1. Germline loops: CDR1 SGHDT, CDR2 YYEEEE. This CDR3 region has 17 residues. Germline trimming cut 4 bases from V and 5 bases from J; bases unmatched to any gene: 13. The full variable domain, completed using reference TRBV5-6 and TRBJ2-7, is DAGVTQSPTHLIKTRGQQVTLRCSPKSGHDTVSWYQQALGQGPQFIFQYYEEEERQRGNFPDRFSGHQFPNYSSELNVNALLLGDSALYLCASSPTPRDRGRNEQYFGPGTRLTVT.

Here the CDR3 DNA reads TGTGCCAGCAGCCAAGGGCTAGCGGGAGACTACAATGAGCAGTTCTTC. This sequence encodes CASSQGLAGDYNEQFF. The V and J genes are TRBV4-2 and TRBJ2-1; TRBD2 aligns across 10 bases. The germline V gene encodes CDR1 LGHNA and CDR2 YNFKEQ. This CDR3 contains 16 residues. J gave up 3 bases and V 1 base, and 3 bases lay outside the gene matches.

This chain uses TRBV5-6 with TRBJ1-1, with 8 bases aligning to TRBD1. The germline V gene encodes CDR1 SGHDT and CDR2 YYEEEE. CDR3 length: 13 residues. Germline trimming cut 5 bases from V and 8 bases from J; bases unmatched to any gene: 8. DNA for the CDR3: TGTGCCAGCAGACTGACAGGGGACTCAGAAGCTTTCTTT. It translates to CASRLTGDSEAFF.

This clone has a single count. The rearrangement uses TRBV5-4 and TRBJ1-1; no clear D. The CDR3 extends over 13 amino acids. Per the germline V gene, CDR1 is SGHNT and CDR2 is YYREEE (reference sequence). Trimming removed 4 bases from V and 8 bases from J, with 15 bases in between. Here the CDR3 DNA reads TGTGCCAGCAGCCCAAGCCGGGAGAGAGAAGCTTTCTTT. Protein product: CASSPSREREAFF.

The chain combines TRBV28 with TRBJ2-7, with unresolved D. The length of the CDR3 is 15 residues. Germline-derived CDR1 and CDR2 are MDHEN and SYDVKM. Trimming took 4 bases from V and 7 from J, leaving 20 bases between them. CDR3 protein: CASSSTRHFGWEQYF. The CDR3 bases are TGTGCCAGCAGTTCAACCCGACATTTCGGATGGGAGCAGTACTTC. Using reference TRBV28 and TRBJ2-7 for the parts outside the CDR3, the full variable domain is DVKVTQSSRYLVKRTGEKVFLECVQDMDHENMFWYRQDPGLGLRLIYFSYDVKMKEKGDIPEGYSVSREKKERFSLILESASTNQTSMYLCASSSTRHFGWEQYFGPGTRLTVT.